The subject of this entry is one T cell receptor (beta chain). As handled by the study authors: Estimation of nucleated cell counts was performed using reference gene primer amplification. The assay was immunoSEQ multiplex PCR, and TCRdb's table has in-frame clones only and misses some. The V and J calls and clone size are taken from that table; D and trimming were inferred from the DNA. The profile covers 350,000 or so clones, with approximately 90% appearing a single time and under 5% taken by the ten largest. V dropped 4 bases and J dropped 1 base, with 19 bases sitting between them. There are 17 residues in the CDR3. Germline lookup yields CDR1 SEHNR and CDR2 FQNEAQ (reference sequence). This record belongs to a study of blood T cell repertoires in COVID-19.

The chain recombines TRBV7-9 with TRBJ1-2; D possibly corresponds to TRBD1 (6 bases). The clonotype originates from an older woman with COVID-19, enrolled during active disease. Sequencing was carried out using peripheral blood. The CDR3 is CASSYVLTGPYNYGYTF. The DNA of the CDR3 is TGTGCCAGCAGCTACGTCCTGACAGGCCCTTATAACTATGGCTACACCTTC.